This is a list of T cell receptor beta chains from one sample in a study of shared clonotypes between healthy human individuals. TCRdb's table, derived via immunoSEQ multiplex PCR, lists solely in-frame clones and lacks some. The sample has some 200,000 clones, about 68% seen once; the top ten hold 10%. Input material: memory CD4+ T cells sorted from blood. Receptors originate from a man aged 25 to 45 in good health. CDR3s include the opening cysteine and the closing phenylalanine or tryptophan. The D gene is left open where the match is weak. Only part of the rows carry a size: once, few, many, or a class if the clone is expanded.

>TRBV29-1|NA|NA|TRBJ2-7
CSVKTNLRGYEQYF
TGCAGCGTTAAGACTAATCTACGGGGTTACGAGCAGTACTTC
>TRBV19|NA|TRBD1|TRBJ1-1
CASSRTGGWNTEAFF
TGTGCCAGTAGTAGGACAGGGGGCTGGAACACTGAAGCTTTCTTT
>TRBV2|NA|NA|TRBJ2-3
CASSFDTQYF
TGTGCCAGCAGTTTCGATACGCAGTATTTT
>TRBV7-2|few|NA|TRBJ1-5
CASSLGIGFGNQPQHF
TGTGCCAGCAGCTTAGGAATAGGGTTCGGCAATCAGCCCCAGCATTTT
>TRBV11-2|NA|NA|TRBJ2-1
CASSLLQNNEQFF
TGTGCCAGCAGCTTACTACAAAACAATGAGCAGTTCTTC
>TRBV28|NA|TRBD1|TRBJ1-5
CASSVPQGASPNQPQHF
TGTGCCAGCAGTGTCCCACAGGGGGCCTCTCCTAATCAGCCCCAGCATTTT
>TRBV25-1|NA|TRBD1|TRBJ2-7
CASSMTGGFGEQYF
TGTGCCAGCAGTATGACAGGGGGTTTCGGCGAGCAGTACTTC
>TRBV4-1|NA|NA|TRBJ2-5
CASSQVLPETQYF
TGCGCCAGCAGCCAGGTACTACCGGAGACCCAGTACTTC
>TRBV7-8|NA|TRBD2|TRBJ2-2
CASSSGTSRTGELFF
TGTGCCAGCAGCTCAGGGACTAGCCGAACCGGGGAGCTGTTTTTT
>TRBV9|few|TRBD2|TRBJ2-2
CASSVGGGATTGELFF
TGTGCCAGCAGCGTAGGGGGAGGGGCCACCACCGGGGAGCTGTTTTTT
>TRBV11-2|NA|NA|TRBJ2-2
CASSLSSRELFF
TGTGCCAGCAGCTTATCGAGCCGGGAGCTGTTTTTT
>TRBV5-1|NA|NA|TRBJ2-7
CASSLATFARTGNEQYF
TGCGCCAGCAGCTTGGCCACTTTCGCAAGGACGGGCAACGAGCAGTACTTC
>TRBV28|NA|NA|TRBJ1-1
CASSLYAEAFF
TGTGCCAGCAGCCTATATGCTGAAGCTTTCTTT
>TRBV7-2|NA|NA|TRBJ1-2
CASSSNTAVGYTF
TGTGCCAGCAGCTCTAATACGGCCGTGGGCTACACCTTC
>TRBV7-9|NA|NA|TRBJ2-2
CASSSAGGTKNTGELFF
TGTGCCAGCAGCTCCGCGGGTGGGACAAAGAACACCGGGGAGCTGTTTTTT
>TRBV6-1|NA|TRBD1|TRBJ1-5
CASSGHTGGDQPQHF
TGTGCCAGCAGTGGACACACAGGGGGGGATCAGCCCCAGCATTTT
>TRBV5-1|NA|TRBD1|TRBJ2-2
CASSQFGTVNTGELFF
TGCGCCAGCAGTCAGTTCGGGACAGTTAACACCGGGGAGCTGTTTTTT
>TRBV9|few|TRBD1|TRBJ2-1
CASSLLAGGAEQFF
TGTGCCAGCAGCTTATTGGCAGGGGGCGCCGAGCAGTTCTTC
>TRBV29-1|NA|TRBD2|TRBJ2-1
CSVDGLAGGHEQFF
TGCAGCGTTGATGGGCTAGCGGGAGGCCATGAGCAGTTCTTC
>TRBV2|few|NA|TRBJ1-5
CASRGSRGKYQPQHF
TGTGCCAGCCGGGGATCCCGGGGCAAATATCAGCCCCAGCATTTT
>TRBV4-3|NA|TRBD1|TRBJ2-4
CASSQAIRQGVAKNIQYF
TGCGCCAGCAGCCAAGCAATTCGGCAGGGGGTCGCCAAAAACATTCAGTACTTC
>TRBV2|NA|TRBD1|TRBJ1-4
CASGDRPQLFF
TGTGCCAGCGGGGACAGGCCTCAACTGTTTTTT
>TRBV11-3|few|NA|TRBJ2-1
CASSLGGGAISYNEQFF
TGTGCCAGCAGCTTAGGGGGCGGGGCTATTTCCTACAATGAGCAGTTCTTC
>TRBV5-1|NA|NA|TRBJ2-1
CASSLMVSSYNEQFF
TGCGCCAGCAGCCTAATGGTGAGCTCCTACAATGAGCAGTTCTTC
>TRBV20-1|many|NA|TRBJ2-1
CSGLDHEQFF
TGCAGCGGGCTGGACCATGAGCAGTTCTTC
>TRBV27|NA|TRBD2|TRBJ2-7
CASSLLRAGGSYEQYF
TGTGCCAGCAGTTTATTACGGGCCGGGGGGTCCTACGAGCAGTACTTC
>TRBV28|many|NA|TRBJ1-5
CASSLGLEGENQPQHF
TGTGCCAGCAGTTTAGGCCTGGAGGGGGAAAATCAGCCCCAGCATTTT
>TRBV27|NA|TRBD2|TRBJ2-2
CASTTPSGGPYTGELFF
TGTGCCAGCACGACACCGTCGGGAGGGCCTTACACCGGGGAGCTGTTTTTT
>TRBV11-2|NA|TRBD1|TRBJ2-7
CASSPLNRDRGTPYEQYF
TGTGCCAGCAGCCCACTAAACCGGGACAGGGGAACCCCCTACGAGCAGTACTTC
>TRBV29-1|NA|TRBD1|TRBJ2-5
CSVGQTGGETQYF
TGCAGCGTTGGACAGACAGGGGGGGAGACCCAGTACTTC
>TRBV11-1|NA|NA|TRBJ2-3
CASSLGSTSTQYF
TGTGCCAGCAGCTTAGGATCGACTAGTACGCAGTATTTT
>TRBV27|NA|TRBD1|TRBJ2-7
CASSGTGFGEQYF
TGTGCCAGCAGCGGGACAGGTTTTGGCGAGCAGTACTTC
>TRBV11-2|NA|TRBD1|TRBJ2-1
CASSFQGAYNEQFF
TGTGCCAGCAGCTTTCAGGGGGCCTACAATGAGCAGTTCTTC
>TRBV27|NA|NA|TRBJ2-1
CASSLVQGPYNEQFF
TGTGCCAGCAGTTTAGTACAGGGCCCCTACAATGAGCAGTTCTTC
>TRBV5-1|NA|TRBD1|TRBJ1-4
CASRLTGTNEKLFF
TGCGCCAGCAGATTGACAGGGACTAATGAAAAACTGTTTTTT
>TRBV5-6|NA|NA|TRBJ1-1
CASSLRGREAFF
TGTGCCAGCAGCTTGAGGGGCAGAGAAGCTTTCTTT
>TRBV25-1|NA|NA|TRBJ1-1
CASRDLGEAFF
TGTGCCAGCAGGGACCTGGGTGAAGCTTTCTTT
>TRBV2|NA|TRBD1|TRBJ2-7
CASSEEGAVGQSYEQYF
TGTGCCAGCAGTGAAGAGGGGGCCGTGGGACAATCCTACGAGCAGTACTTC
>TRBV28|NA|NA|TRBJ1-2
CASGGRESGYTF
TGTGCCAGTGGGGGCAGGGAGAGTGGCTACACCTTC
>TRBV11-2|NA|TRBD2|TRBJ2-1
CASSSRGSGRVNEQFF
TGTGCCAGCAGCTCCCGGGGTAGCGGGAGGGTTAATGAGCAGTTCTTC
>TRBV1|NA|NA|TRBJ1-2
CTSSQERRGYTF
TGCACCAGCAGCCAAGAAAGGCGGGGCTACACCTTC
>TRBV5-1|NA|TRBD2|TRBJ2-2
CASSADATSGRLGGELFF
TGCGCCAGCAGCGCCGACGCGACCAGCGGGAGATTGGGCGGGGAGCTGTTTTTT
>TRBV2|NA|TRBD1|TRBJ1-1
CASTEGQGALGTEAFF
TGTGCCAGCACCGAGGGACAGGGGGCGCTGGGCACTGAAGCTTTCTTT
>TRBV29-1|NA|NA|TRBJ2-2
CSVIGKKNTGELFF
TGCAGCGTTATCGGGAAGAAGAACACCGGGGAGCTGTTTTTT
>TRBV7-9|NA|NA|TRBJ2-5
CASTQSLQQETQYF
TGTGCCAGCACTCAAAGTTTACAACAAGAGACCCAGTACTTC
>TRBV5-6|NA|TRBD1|TRBJ2-5
CASSLTGAPRETQYF
TGTGCCAGCAGCTTGACAGGGGCCCCCCGAGAGACCCAGTACTTC
>TRBV18|NA|NA|TRBJ2-2
CASSPPGTYPGELFF
TGTGCCAGCTCACCACCCGGGACATATCCCGGGGAGCTGTTTTTT
>TRBV11-3|NA|TRBD2|TRBJ2-1
CATSFSGTSYNEQFF
TGTGCCACAAGCTTTTCCGGGACTAGCTACAATGAGCAGTTCTTC
>TRBV30|NA|TRBD1|TRBJ1-2
CAWRTQPGQITYGYTF
TGTGCCTGGAGGACCCAACCGGGACAGATTACCTATGGCTACACCTTC
>TRBV19|NA|NA|TRBJ1-1
CATLGGAMNTEAFF
TGTGCCACCCTCGGGGGCGCGATGAACACTGAAGCTTTCTTT
>TRBV7-7|NA|NA|TRBJ2-1
CASSAGSSSYNEQFF
TGTGCTAGCAGCGCGGGATCGAGCTCCTACAATGAGCAGTTCTTC
>TRBV5-1|once|NA|TRBJ2-5
CASSPVGQETQYF
TGCGCCAGCTCACCGGTCGGCCAAGAGACCCAGTACTTC
>TRBV9|NA|TRBD2|TRBJ2-2
CASSVALPLAGAPGELFF
TGTGCCAGCAGCGTAGCTCTTCCCTTAGCGGGAGCCCCCGGGGAGCTGTTTTTT
>TRBV7-2|once|TRBD1|TRBJ2-5
CASSPNRGKETQYF
TGTGCCAGCAGCCCCAACAGGGGGAAAGAGACCCAGTACTTC